Detailed here is one TCR beta chain. The antigen this receptor binds is unknown. Within one base of it there is no much larger clone, and no base qualities were kept. This record belongs to a study of cytomegalovirus exposure and HLA in healthy donors (dated by TCRdb to between 2016 and 2019). General notes on the study: In an earlier analysis of under 600 of the donors, less than 350 Gb of sequence data and approximately 120 million unique TCR beta sequences from about 190 million T cells were reported. Of the roughly 390 genotyped donors, 70% to 90% were placed in the genetic ancestry cluster associated with self-reported Caucasian donors. In an earlier analysis of roughly 540 of the donors, high-throughput TCR beta sequencing was used to judge whether each TCR beta V gene segment behaved as functional or pseudogenic. To predict cytomegalovirus infection status, the study combined high-throughput TCR immunosequencing, statistical association of individual TCRs with disease status, and machine learning. Across about 380 genotyped donors of the cohort, an average of about 250,000 unique TCR beta nucleotide sequences per donor were sequenced, and roughly 17% of those sequences were non-productive. Around 320 gigabases of sequencing data and approximately 85 million unique TCR sequences were included in an early release covering 500 to 750 HLA-typed donors. Class I and class II HLA loci were covered by the typing at four-digit resolution. The study aimed to test whether cataloging public T cell receptors could reveal signatures of past pathogen exposure. Alongside the repertoire data, information on donor age, sex, ethnicity and CMV serostatus was compiled. The T cell repertoires of some 700 subjects were profiled by immunosequencing and related to cytomegalovirus serostatus. Roughly 5 DR-DQ haplotypes were handled as single units for association and clustering because linkage in the cohort was strong. Along with the roughly 670-subject first cohort, a separate validation cohort of over a hundred different subjects was used. The later analysis used no new phenotypic data to find candidate immune exposures, relying instead on TCR beta sequences and their occurrence across donors. The number of donors typed differed by locus, with roughly 629-640 for A, B, C, DRB1 and DQB1, around 520 for DQA1, 600 to 610 for DPA1, and about 450 for DPB1. A later genetic analysis took genome-wide SNP genotypes for about 60% of the roughly 670 donors and used that subset as a discovery cohort. Every repertoire in the discovery cohort had been generated on one and the same sequencing platform. In a later analysis, previously published TCR beta repertoires from about 640 donors were re-analyzed and high-resolution HLA genotyping was added so that TCR occurrence patterns could be studied. Broader findings and caveats from the paper: When HLA alleles, especially DR and DQ, strongly co-occurred, TCR associations were difficult to assign to individual alleles. Linkage disequilibrium might explain the correlated functional status among segregating V segments, but an unknown experimental factor could not be ruled out. In a later analysis, the rate of TCR association differed among HLA loci, with DRB1 alleles having the most associated TCRs and HLA-C alleles having the fewest. The sequencing pipeline was judged likely to have produced a cluster of highly shared sequence variants as a technical artifact. Most CMV-associated TCR beta chains appeared to be HLA-restricted in a later analysis, and the HLA associations seemed to be driven largely by CMV exposure. An earlier analysis of approximately 530 of the donors showed that most TCR beta V segments appeared in productive rearrangements either about 87% or about 30% of the time, which broadly matched IMGT annotations. An association between a missense DCLRE1C variant and V-gene and J-gene trimming of TCR beta chains was found in a later genetic analysis and replicated in an independent cohort. A total of about 150 TCR beta chains were listed by the study as associated with cytomegalovirus. A few of the identified cytomegalovirus-associated TCR beta chains were confirmed in vitro to be specific for cytomegalovirus antigens. Compared with the approximately 600-donor mean, donors in an Asian-associated ancestry cluster had fewer N-insertions in productive TCRs, according to a later genetic analysis. Cytomegalovirus status was reported to be diagnosed by the classifier with high specificity and sensitivity in both the original and validation cohorts. HLA typing was unavailable for some donors at each locus, so association tests used only the typed subset. According to the authors, the approach could potentially be generalized to other disease states and immunological phenotypes. A later analysis associated 16,951 TCR beta sequences with specific HLA alleles at a false discovery rate of 0.05. According to a later analysis, parvovirus B19, influenza, CMV and Epstein-Barr virus appeared linked to several top co-occurrence clusters. Roughly uniform sequencing depth across donors was assumed in presence/absence analyses, although this assumption may not hold. A further reported finding was that TCR beta sequences accurately predicted the HLA-A and HLA-B alleles for most subjects in the first cohort. Because the 87-base-pair reads could not distinguish some IMGT-functional V segments, including TRBV6-2 and TRBV6-3, those segments were excluded. The only immune exposure information available for the cohort was CMV serostatus. The earlier analysis of 450 to 700 of the donors excluded roughly 17 rarely observed V segments, including chromosome 9 orphons, because counts were too low. The cohort was sequenced for TCR beta chains only, and without alpha or paired-chain data the features that could be detected were limited. A later analysis found that HLA-associated TCR beta chains were more clonally expanded and had lower generation probabilities than equally common non-associated chains. While some public TCRs were present in many individuals, most TCR sequences turned up only very rarely across donors.

Receptor amplification or capture employed the immunoSEQ multiplex PCR assay. For the multiplex PCR, a mixture combining 60 forward primers for TCR Vbeta segments and 13 reverse primers for TCR Jbeta segments was used. Amplification of the CDR3 region of rearranged TCR beta genes was performed with a multiplex PCR assay on genomic DNA. The amplified TCR beta libraries were sequenced on the Illumina HiSeq System as 87-base-pair reads. The authors' pipeline ran thus. Across the 670 or so repertoires, a later analysis counted roughly 84 million unique TCR beta chains, around 11 million of which were shared by at least two donors. To remove PCR and sequencing errors, raw reads were error-corrected and collapsed into unique sequences using a nearest-neighbor algorithm that merged closely related sequences. CDR3 sequences were aligned to IMGT reference sequences to assign V, D and J gene segments. For a sequence to be retained, a match of at least six nucleotides was required to both a V gene segment and a J gene segment. Rearrangements were called productive when the CDR3 lacked stop codons and stayed in frame with V and J; all others were non-productive. CDR3 was defined according to IMGT convention as the region running from the second conserved V-encoded cysteine to the conserved J-encoded phenylalanine. The earlier analysis of fewer than 750 of the donors excluded sequences that lacked an unambiguous match to a single V gene segment. In an earlier analysis of 587 of the donors, V segments were called functional above 56.7% productive rearrangements and were called segregating when the between-donor standard deviation exceeded 5%. A statistical classification framework was developed to diagnose cytomegalovirus status using the catalog of TCR beta chain sequences. In a later analysis, TCR nucleotide sequences were compared against IMGT/GENE-DB human TR gene sequences so that V and J genes could be assigned. The TCRdist pipeline was used in a later analysis to assign CDR3 sequences and most-parsimonious VDJ recombination scenarios. In a later analysis, every TCR beta chain was defined by the combination of its CDR3 amino acid sequence and its V-gene family, and reads without a unique V-gene family were dropped. In a later analysis, a few hundred highly shared, low-generation-probability nucleotide sequences were removed to address suspected cross-contamination and a sequencing artifact. For each public chain, a later analysis derived a clonal expansion index from normalized ranks of inferred template counts within each repertoire. A later analysis computed generation probabilities with a VDJ recombination model fitted to out-of-frame rearrangements, and checked the results against IGoR. A later analysis scored TCR-TCR, TCR-HLA and TCR-CMV co-occurrence with hypergeometric tests, applying a repertoire-size bias correction to TCR pairs. False discovery rates were estimated in a later analysis by permuting HLA or CMV assignments 20 times. A later analysis grouped co-occurring TCRs with DBSCAN, adding TCRdist sequence similarity when clustering within HLA-allele-positive subsets. Co-occurrence clustering excluded repertoires with fewer than 30,000 or more than 120,000 public chains, plus five with anomalous nucleotide sharing. Imported from immuneACCESS, the table was reduced by TCRdb to in-frame sequences with V and J called. These copies leave out some clones; in studies compared against another copy, an unresolved V gene accounts for under half, and the cause of the remainder is not known. The V and J calls and the clone size are those of that table, but D and trimming were determined from the DNA. This sample has 150,000 to 200,000 clones in its table, and 77% of those were observed once. The ten largest clones represent about 1.5% of the sample.

Measured from the cysteine to the phenylalanine, the CDR3 is 13 residues long. Only the CDR3 part of the read is kept: 39 bases, read in frame from the first base. CDR1 and CDR2 are drawn from the germline V gene (reference sequence): SEHNR, FQNEAQ. The V end gives up 5 bases and the J end 6 bases, leaving 6 bases in the junction not matched to a gene. In total, 666 healthy bone marrow donors made up the cohort. All cohort members were sampled while nominally healthy, although unrecorded immune exposures were likely present. The donor tested CMV seropositive and was one of the 289 seropositive cohort members. A peripheral blood sample was collected from each donor, and TCR beta sequencing was performed on peripheral blood mononuclear cells. Genomic DNA extraction from the blood cell samples was performed with the Qiagen DNeasy Blood Extraction Kit.

The rearrangement joined TRBV7-9 to TRBJ2-7, with TRBD1 matching 8 junction bases. The TCR originated in a woman aged 25 to 39 in good health and CMV-seropositive. Sequencing was performed on PBMCs. The CDR3 protein: CASSTQDRAEQYF. The nucleotide sequence reads TGTGCCAGCAGCACTCAGGACAGGGCCGAGCAGTACTTC.